The rows below give T cell receptor beta chains drawn from one sample of a study of blood T cell repertoires in COVID-19. Produced via immunoSEQ multiplex PCR; TCRdb's table is partial and in-frame only. The table has hundreds of thousands of clones, 75% to 90% seen once. The sample taken for sequencing was PBMCs or T cells enriched from blood (not recorded which). These TCRs come from a man between 25 and 39 years old who had recovered from COVID-19. CDR3s include the opening cysteine and the closing phenylalanine or tryptophan. Each record gives: CDR3 protein, V gene, J gene, D gene. The D gene is left open where the match is weak.

CASRNTGLYYGYTF	TRBV27	TRBJ1-2	NA
CAIRRDGAGELFF	TRBV10-3	TRBJ2-2	NA
CASSLGQTNTGELFF	TRBV5-1	TRBJ2-2	NA
CSARDPPKAFF	TRBV20-1	TRBJ1-1	NA
CASSKSEGDGYTF	TRBV3-1/TRBV3-2	TRBJ1-2	NA
CASSAVGLDYEQYF	TRBV7-9	TRBJ2-7	TRBD2
CASSPGQGRANYGYTF	TRBV18	TRBJ1-2	TRBD1
CSVGSRYEQYF	TRBV29-1	TRBJ2-7	NA
CASSRGSSYNEQFF	TRBV4-1	TRBJ2-1	NA
CATNRTSKNTGELFF	TRBV10-1	TRBJ2-2	TRBD2
CASSPRGSRDYEQYF	TRBV21-1	TRBJ2-7	NA
CASSHEAYTDTQYF	TRBV3-1/TRBV3-2	TRBJ2-3	NA
CASSQRGDGLAGRDEQFF	TRBV28	TRBJ2-1	TRBD2
CASSIVRTGRSNQPQHF	TRBV19	TRBJ1-5	TRBD1
CASRQGGQETQYF	TRBV19	TRBJ2-5	NA
CASSSNRGMNTEAFF	TRBV28	TRBJ1-1	TRBD1
CASSQGRETEKLFF	TRBV5-1	TRBJ1-4	NA
CASSYSRENTEAFF	TRBV5-1	TRBJ1-1	NA
CASSVSGANVLTF	TRBV2	TRBJ2-6	NA
CASSPTDSYGYTF	TRBV11-2	TRBJ1-2	NA
CASSLAGSGTYEQYF	TRBV7-6	TRBJ2-7	NA
CASSLGTEYSNQPQHF	TRBV7-8	TRBJ1-5	NA
CASSQDGPVYGYTF	TRBV3-1/TRBV3-2	TRBJ1-2	NA
CSASIAGGETQYF	TRBV20-1	TRBJ2-5	TRBD2
CASSYSTGGAHGYTF	TRBV6-2/TRBV6-3	TRBJ1-2	TRBD1
CASSLAYTGTSSNQPQHF	TRBV7-9	TRBJ1-5	NA
CAWSSGASSPLHF	TRBV30	TRBJ1-6	NA
CASSLDGHSTDTQYF	TRBV28	TRBJ2-3	NA
CASSLAGTGIEQYF	TRBV5-1	TRBJ2-7	TRBD1